This TCR beta chain was sequenced in a study of long-term antiretroviral therapy in people with HIV. Germline trimming cut 3 bases from V and 7 bases from J; bases unmatched to any gene: 9. This CDR3 spans 15 amino acids. Germline values: CDR1 LNHDA, CDR2 SQIVND (reference sequence). The authors ran the immunoSEQ assay, v3.0, at survey level. Data came from immunoSEQ multiplex PCR; TCRdb stores just in-frame clones and leaves some out. The sample holds 25,000 to 30,000 clones, 85% to 90% seen once. Prior to DNA extraction, the samples held about 0.95-10 million cryopreserved PBMC. This clone was observed a single time.

The clonotype originates from a man aged 35 to 55 with HIV. Material: unsorted PBMCs, obtained approximately 2.6 years after starting antiretroviral therapy. J is TRBJ2-1 and V is TRBV19; 7 positions match TRBD1. As DNA, the CDR3 is TGTGCCAGTAGTATCAGCAGCGCAGGGGGTAATGAGCAGTTCTTC. Translation gives CASSISSAGGNEQFF.